The 20 T cell receptor beta chains reported below all come from one sample, sequenced in a study of T cell clonality in common variable immunodeficiency. Measured with immunoSEQ multiplex PCR; TCRdb has only the in-frame clones, and not every one. The sample yields tens of thousands of clones, without any singletons. Sequenced material: peripheral blood mononuclear cells. The receptors were sampled from a person aged 18-69 years in good health.

This clone was counted at least ten times. The DNA ends 3 residues before the CDR3 does, and the rest of the CDR3 is filled in from the germline J gene. This rearrangement joins TRBV5-4 to TRBJ1-1, with TRBD1 matching 7 bases. The length of the CDR3 is 14 residues. The V gene's germline CDR1 is SGHNT and CDR2 YYREEE (reference sequence). The part of the CDR3 DNA that was read is TGTGCCAGCAGCTATAGGGACAGCCTGGGGGGA. Translating gives CASSYRDSLGG. The entire CDR3 is CASSYRDSLGGAFF.

In this sample, this clone turned up many times. The read falls 3 residues short of the CDR3 end, and the missing part is taken from the germline J gene. This chain links TRBV28 with TRBJ2-7, with a possible D match to TRBD2 (5 bases). V was pared by 6 bases and J by 3 bases, with 15 bases between. The CDR3 sequence is 14 residues long. From germline, CDR1 is MDHEN and CDR2 SYDVKM. Here the CDR3 reads CASRVRSGLYEQYF. The CDR3 DNA, read in part, is TGTGCCAGCAGGGTAAGAAGTGGACTCTACGAG.

This clone was recorded many times. The read gets to within 3 residues of the CDR3 end, and the germline J gene fills in the rest. This chain connects TRBV10-3 to TRBJ2-7; 10 nucleotides align to TRBD1. Trimming cost V 8 bases and J 3 bases; bases outside gene matches: 7. The CDR3 contains 14 residues. The germline V gene has CDR1 ENHRY and CDR2 SYGVKD. Incomplete CDR3 DNA: TGTGCCATCGCGGTGGGACAGGGGAACTACGAG. Amino acid sequence: CAIAVGQGNYE. The complete CDR3 sequence is CAIAVGQGNYEQYF.

This clone was recorded many times. The read gets to within 3 residues of the CDR3 end, and the germline J gene fills in the rest. The rearrangement uses TRBV18 and TRBJ2-4; 7 nucleotides line up with TRBD2. Germline CDR1 reads KGHSH; CDR2 reads LQKENI. J lost 8 bases, V lost 1 base, and 2 bases had no gene match. This CDR3 is built from 13 residues. The CDR3 spells CASSPRGGDIQYF. Partial CDR3 DNA: TGTGCCAGCTCACCACGGGGGGGGGACATT.

The sample holds many counts of this clone. The read ends 3 residues before the CDR3 terminus; that terminus is restored from the germline J gene. The chain recombines TRBV18 with TRBJ1-2, with TRBD1 matching 8 bases. V dropped 2 bases and J dropped 4; count of bases not matched to a gene: 3. The CDR3 is made up of 14 amino acids. Germline V CDR1 and CDR2: KGHSH, LQKENI. CDR3 bases read: TGTGCCAGCTCACCAAACAGGGGGAGCTATGGC. The encoded protein is CASSPNRGSYG. The CDR3 reads in full as CASSPNRGSYGYTF.

This clone showed up many times. Coverage ceases 3 residues before the CDR3 finishes, and the germline J gene fills in the end. The rearrangement uses TRBV10-3 and TRBJ1-4; 8 nucleotides line up with TRBD1. Germline CDR1 and CDR2: ENHRY and SYGVKD. The V segment lost 6 bases and the J segment 1 base; nucleotides outside the gene matches: 1. The CDR3 totals 14 residues. The CDR3 spells CAISGTGTNEKLFF. Partial CDR3 DNA: TGTGCCATCAGCGGGACAGGAACTAATGAAAAA.

This clone was counted many times. The sequence runs out 3 residues before the end of the CDR3; the remainder is reconstructed from the germline J gene. The chain is built from TRBV4-1 and TRBJ2-3, with 15 bases lining up with TRBD2. From germline, CDR1 is MGHRA and CDR2 YSYEKL. This CDR3 contains 18 residues. The V gene end was trimmed by 2 bases and the J gene end by 1 base; junction bases not matched to a gene: 4. CDR3 amino acids: CASSQPGLAGGGTDTQYF. The CDR3 DNA, read in part, is TGCGCCAGCAGCCAACCGGGACTAGCGGGAGGCGGCACAGATACG.

A note on this clone: The read ends 3 residues shy of where the CDR3 ends; the end is completed using the germline J gene. This chain connects TRBV18 to TRBJ1-2; D remains unclear. This CDR3 is built from 16 residues. Germline V gene lookup returns CDR1 KGHSH and CDR2 LQKENI. CDR3 protein: CASSPQVAGGYNDYTF. CDR3 DNA, as far as it was read: TGTGCCAGCTCACCTCAAGTAGCGGGTGGTTACAATGAC. Full variable domain (rest looked up from reference TRBV18 and TRBJ1-2): NAGVMQNPRHLVRRRGQEARLRCSPMKGHSHVYWYRQLPEEGLKFMVYLQKENIIDESGMPKERFSAEFPKEGPSILRIQQVVRGDSAAYFCASSPQVAGGYNDYTFGSGTRLTVV.

This clone is termed medium-sized. The CDR3 end is not reached by the read, which stops 3 residues before it; the germline J gene fills it in. The chain uses TRBV20-1 and TRBJ2-3; the match to TRBD1 covers 11 bases. The V and J ends lost 4 bases and 3 bases, in that order; junction bases with no gene match: 6. The germline V gene encodes CDR1 DFQATT and CDR2 SNEGSKA (reference sequence). This CDR3 contains 15 residues. The CDR3 loop reads CSAMDRGQRTDTQYF. CDR3 DNA (partial): TGCAGTGCTATGGACAGGGGGCAAAGGACAGATACG.

The sample holds many counts of this clone. CDR3 DNA (partial): TGTGCCAGCAGCTTAGTGCCAGCGCGTTCCGATACG. It yields the protein CASSLVPARSDT. The full-length CDR3 reads as CASSLVPARSDTQYF. The chain employs TRBV7-2 and TRBJ2-3; no reliable D call. The missing CDR3 end, 3 residues past where the read stops, is filled in from the germline J gene. The germline gives CDR1 SGHTA, CDR2 FQGNSA. This CDR3 comprises 15 residues. V lost 1 base and J lost 6, with 14 bases in between.

There are many counts of this clone. The read gets to within 3 residues of the CDR3 end, and the germline J gene fills in the rest. The chain combines TRBV19 with TRBJ2-7; 7 positions agree with TRBD2. Germline loops: CDR1 LNHDA, CDR2 SQIVND (reference sequence). Trimming at V came to 3 bases and at J to 2 bases, leaving 1 base not matched to a gene. CDR3 length: 13 amino acids. CDR3 bases read: TGTGCCAGTAGTATGGGACTAACCTACGAG. It yields the protein CASSMGLTYE. The entire CDR3 sequence reads CASSMGLTYEQYF. Variable domain in full (rest from reference TRBV19 and TRBJ2-7): DGGITQSPKYLFRKEGQNVTLSCEQNLNHDAMYWYRQDPGQGLRLIYYSQIVNDFQKGDIAEGYSVSREKKESFPLTVTSAQKNPTAFYLCASSMGLTYEQYFGPGTRLTVT.

This clone occurred many times. From the germline J gene comes the end of the CDR3, since the read stops 3 residues before it. This chain joins TRBV18 and TRBJ2-7, with TRBD2 identical over 10 bases. The CDR3 contains 13 residues. V dropped 4 bases and J dropped 3; count of bases not matched to a gene: 0. CDR1 is KGHSH and CDR2 is LQKENI in the germline V gene. The CDR3 DNA, read in part, is TGTGCCAGCTCACTAGCGGGAGGCTACGAG. It specifies CASSLAGGYE. The full CDR3 reads CASSLAGGYEQYF.

There are many counts of this clone. The sequenced fragment ends 3 residues before the CDR3 boundary, so the rest is inferred from the germline J gene. The chain uses TRBV6-2 or TRBV6-3 and TRBJ2-1; 8 bases fit TRBD2. Germline CDR1 and CDR2: MNHEY and SVGEGT. The CDR3 extends over 16 amino acids. Trimming took 5 bases from V and 3 from J; bases not matched to a gene: 9. The CDR3 protein is CASSTRTSRNYNEQFF. The part of the CDR3 DNA that was read is TGTGCCAGCAGTACCCGGACTAGCAGAAACTACAATGAG.

This clone came up many times. Read sequence stops 3 residues before the CDR3 end, and the germline J gene provides the missing end. This chain links TRBV18 with TRBJ2-5, with TRBD2 matching over 15 bases. Per germline, CDR1 KGHSH and CDR2 LQKENI. V gave up 6 bases and J gave up 1 base; unmatched junction bases: 3. CDR3 length: 16 amino acids. This chain's CDR3 is CASSGTSGRFQETQYF. Partial CDR3 DNA: TGTGCCAGCTCGGGGACTAGCGGGAGGTTCCAAGAGACC.

This clone was seen many times. From the germline J gene comes the end of the CDR3, since the read stops 3 residues before it. The chain uses TRBV20-1 and TRBJ1-2; TRBD1 matches 9 bases. The CDR3 is 12 amino acids. The V and J ends lost 2 bases and 7 bases, in that order; junction bases with no gene match: 2. Germline lookup yields CDR1 DFQATT and CDR2 SNEGSKA (reference sequence). CDR3 bases read: TGCAGTGCTAGATGGACAGGGGCTGGC. Translation: CSARWTGAG. The full-length CDR3 reads as CSARWTGAGYTF.

This clone occurred many times. Read sequence stops 3 residues before the CDR3 end, and the germline J gene provides the missing end. The chain joins TRBV30 to TRBJ2-1, with D hard to call. The germline V and J ends were trimmed by 4 bases and 6 bases, with 10 bases remaining between them. The CDR3 runs to 12 residues. Germline V lookup: CDR1 GTSNPN, CDR2 SVGIG (reference sequence). Here the CDR3 reads CAWKYSSNEQFF. Partial CDR3 DNA: TGTGCCTGGAAATACAGTAGCAATGAG.

This clone was recorded many times. The sequence runs out 3 residues before the end of the CDR3; the remainder is reconstructed from the germline J gene. The chain employs TRBV5-1 and TRBJ2-1, with TRBD2 identical over 8 bases. The trim removed 4 bases at V and 3 bases at J, leaving 6 bases unmatched. Germline V lookup: CDR1 SGHRS, CDR2 YFSETQ. The CDR3 runs to 15 residues. This chain's CDR3 is CASSLLAENYNEQFF. Partial CDR3 DNA: TGCGCCAGCAGCCTACTAGCGGAGAACTACAATGAG.

This clone has a count of ten or more. The observed sequence ends 3 residues before the CDR3 terminus, with the missing tail filled in from the germline J gene. J is TRBJ2-7 and V is TRBV30; 9 bases are a match to TRBD2. This CDR3 spans 14 amino acids. Germline-derived CDR1 and CDR2 are GTSNPN and SVGIG (reference sequence). V was pared by 0 bases and J by 6 bases, with 6 bases of the junction left unmatched. The CDR3 reads CAWSVPSGTSEQYF. CDR3 bases read: TGTGCCTGGAGTGTACCTAGCGGGACTTCCGAG.

This clone has a count of ten or more. The read ends 3 residues shy of where the CDR3 ends; the end is completed using the germline J gene. This chain joins TRBV5-4 and TRBJ2-3; maybe TRBD2 (5 bases). The V and J ends lost 4 bases and 4 bases respectively, with 7 bases between them. Germline V gene data show CDR1 as SGHNT and CDR2 as YYREEE (reference sequence). The CDR3 extends over 12 amino acids. The CDR3 here is CASSPDSDTQYF. Partial CDR3 DNA: TGTGCCAGCAGCCCGGACTCAGATACG.

This clone has a count of ten or more. Read sequence stops 3 residues before the CDR3 end, and the germline J gene provides the missing end. The chain joins TRBV28 to TRBJ1-5; 8 bases line up with TRBD1. The CDR3 is made up of 14 amino acids. With 6 bases clipped from V and 6 bases from J, the junction kept 7 bases outside the gene matches. Germline values: CDR1 MDHEN, CDR2 SYDVKM. The CDR3 reads CASRPGQGGQPQHF. The CDR3 bases that were read are TGTGCCAGCAGGCCCGGACAGGGTGGTCAGCCC. The entire variable domain, with the rest obtained from reference TRBV28 and TRBJ1-5, is as follows: DVKVTQSSRYLVKRTGEKVFLECVQDMDHENMFWYRQDPGLGLRLIYFSYDVKMKEKGDIPEGYSVSREKKERFSLILESASTNQTSMYLCASRPGQGGQPQHFGDGTRLSIL.